The T cell receptor (beta chain) under discussion was sequenced for a study of Ad26.COV2.S vaccination and SARS-CoV-2 variants. Sample treatment: 15 to 20 received Ad26.COV2.S at low or high dose, single or two shots; about 5 received placebo; per-sample allocation not given. Sampling was done on day 63 after the first vaccine or placebo injection. Ad26 vector vaccine expressed Wuhan-strain SARS-CoV-2 spike. The protocol was immunoSEQ multiplex PCR, while the TCRdb copy is restricted to in-frame clones and leaves out a portion. The sample has about 680,000 clones; 89% are singletons. Material: peripheral blood, obtained in a trial of Ad26.COV2.S vaccine versus placebo. This clonotype originated in a person between 18 and 65 years old who received the Ad26.COV2.S COVID-19 vaccine or a placebo.

The CDR3 sequence: CASSLGQGREKLFF. DNA for the CDR3: TGTGCCAGCAGCCTCGGACAGGGAAGGGAAAAACTGTTTTTT. The rearrangement joins TRBV11-2 to TRBJ1-4; 8 bases fit TRBD1. This CDR3 is built from 14 residues. Germline CDR1 reads SGHAT; CDR2 reads FQNNGV. With V trimmed by 5 bases and J by 8 bases, 7 bases remained unmatched.